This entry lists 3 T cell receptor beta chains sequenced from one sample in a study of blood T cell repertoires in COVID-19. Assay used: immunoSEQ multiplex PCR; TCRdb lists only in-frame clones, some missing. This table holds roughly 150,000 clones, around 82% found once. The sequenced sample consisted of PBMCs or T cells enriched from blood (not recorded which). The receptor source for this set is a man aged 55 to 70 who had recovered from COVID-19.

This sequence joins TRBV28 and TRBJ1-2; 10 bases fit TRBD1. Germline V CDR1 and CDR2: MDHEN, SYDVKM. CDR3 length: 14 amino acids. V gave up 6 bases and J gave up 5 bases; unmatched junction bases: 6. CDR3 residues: CASSFDRGRYGYTF. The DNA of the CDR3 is TGTGCCAGCAGCTTCGACAGGGGGCGGTATGGCTACACCTTC.

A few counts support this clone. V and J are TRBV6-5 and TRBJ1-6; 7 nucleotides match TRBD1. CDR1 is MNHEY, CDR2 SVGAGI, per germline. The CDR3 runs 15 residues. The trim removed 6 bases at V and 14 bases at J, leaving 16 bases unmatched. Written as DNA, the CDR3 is TGTGCCAGCAGCTCCGGGACAGCGGGCAATGGGGCCCTCCACTTT. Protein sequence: CASSSGTAGNGALHF.

CDR3 in amino acids: CASSPGLGTQYF. CDR3 coding DNA: TGTGCCAGCAGCCCGGGTCTCGGTACGCAGTATTTT. V is TRBV4-2 and J is TRBJ2-3; D gene uncertain. This CDR3 has 12 residues. Germline V gene sequence: CDR1 LGHNA, CDR2 YNFKEQ. V was trimmed by 4 bases and J by 8 bases, leaving 10 bases between them.